This record looks at one TCR beta chain sequence and its context. Researchers ran the PCR with 60 Vbeta and 13 Jbeta primers. Some clones are missing from TCRdb's copy, which holds only in-frame ones; the method was immunoSEQ multiplex PCR. This sample carries some 65,000 clones, approximately 80% of them seen once, and the ten largest clones take 3%. This sample is drawn from a study of cytomegalovirus exposure and HLA in healthy donors. Germline-derived CDR1 and CDR2 are SGHRS and YFSETQ. This CDR3 has 15 amino acids. V lost 3 bases to trimming and J lost 0 bases; unmatched junction nucleotides: 3. Specimen: PBMCs. This TCR came from a girl aged 10-17 years in good health and CMV-seropositive. The chain recombines TRBV5-1 with TRBJ2-7, with 10 positions matching TRBD1. The CDR3 region is CASSWGQGSSYEQYF. The CDR3, as DNA: TGCGCCAGCAGCTGGGGACAGGGGAGCTCCTACGAGCAGTACTTC.